This is a list of T cell receptor beta chains from one sample in a study. Each CDR3 protein is one row after TCRdb ran MiXCR on the 5' RACE reads. The table shows around 57,000 distinct CDR3 sequences, with around 28% occurring only once. Specimen: tumor-infiltrating memory CD4+ T cells sorted from the breast tumor. These receptors all stem from a female donor with breast cancer. The CDR3 runs from the conserved cysteine through the conserved F or W. The D gene is left open where the match is weak. The size of a clone is reported for some rows only, either as once, few or many, or as a class for expanded clones.

>.|TRBV29-1|15|many|TRBJ1-1
TGCAGCGTGGACCCAGGGACCCCCTCATCCACTGAAGCTTTCTTT
CSVDPGTPSSTEAFF
>.|TRBV13|12|.|TRBJ2-7
TGTGCCAGCAGCCCACCTTGGGGGGAGCAGTACTTC
CASSPPWGEQYF
>.|TRBV12-3/TRBV12-4|13|.|TRBJ1-5
TGTGCCAACAGCCCCGGGCCCAATCAGCCCCAGCATTTT
CANSPGPNQPQHF
>TRBD1|TRBV7-9|15|.|TRBJ2-5
TGTGCCAGCAGCTTAAGGGGGCTAGAGGGAGAGACCCAGTACTTC
CASSLRGLEGETQYF
>.|TRBV7-8|13|many|TRBJ1-2
TGTGCCAGCAGCATCGGGACTAACTATGGCTACACCTTC
CASSIGTNYGYTF
>.|TRBV7-6|14|few|TRBJ2-2
TGTGCCAGCAGCTTATCAGCAGACACCGGGGAGCTGTTTTTT
CASSLSADTGELFF
>TRBD1|TRBV6-6|16|.|TRBJ1-6
TGTGCCAGCAGTTCTGACAGGGGGCGCGGGGATTCACCCCTCCACTTT
CASSSDRGRGDSPLHF
>.|TRBV6-5|15|.|TRBJ1-1
TGTGCCAGCAGGGACACCTTGGGGGCCGGCACTGAAGCTTTCTTT
CASRDTLGAGTEAFF
>.|TRBV11-3|11|.|TRBJ2-3
TGTGCCAGCACTCCCGGGGATACGCAGTATTTT
CASTPGDTQYF
>.|TRBV6-5|13|few|TRBJ2-3
TGTGCCAGCAAGGCGAAGGGAACAGATACGCAGTATTTT
CASKAKGTDTQYF
>.|TRBV4-3|14|.|TRBJ1-2
TGCGCCAGCAGCCAGACCGGACCGCCGGGGGGCTACACCTTC
CASSQTGPPGGYTF
>.|TRBV5-6|13|few|TRBJ1-1
TGTGCCAGCAGCACTACAGTGAACACTGAAGCTTTCTTT
CASSTTVNTEAFF
>.|TRBV20-1|14|medium-sized|TRBJ2-2
TGCAGTGCTCCGCGTTCCGGGAACACCGGGGAGCTGTTTTTT
CSAPRSGNTGELFF
>.|TRBV7-2|14|.|TRBJ2-3
TGTGCCAGCAGCTTAGGTCCAGGGACAGATACGCAGTATTTT
CASSLGPGTDTQYF
>.|TRBV4-2|15|once|TRBJ2-1
TGTGCCAGCAGCCAAGTTAGCGTCGAGCACAATGGGCAGTTCTTC
CASSQVSVEHNGQFF
>.|TRBV28|12|.|TRBJ1-6
TGTGCCAGCAACGACAGGAATTCACCCCTCCACTTT
CASNDRNSPLHF
>.|TRBV7-9|14|.|TRBJ2-5
TGTGCCAGCAGCCCCACAGGGCTACAAGAGACCCAGTACTTC
CASSPTGLQETQYF
>.|TRBV9|14|.|TRBJ1-5
TGTGCCAGCAGCGTAGGCAGGGAGGGTTCGCCCCAGCATTTT
CASSVGREGSPQHF
>.|TRBV6-1|16|few|TRBJ1-6
TGTGCCAGCAGTGAGTTTAGCGGACGGAATAATTCACCCCTCCACTTT
CASSEFSGRNNSPLHF
>.|TRBV7-2|15|.|TRBJ2-2
TGTGCCAGCAGCTTAGCGAACACCCCGGGAGGGGAGCTGTTTTTT
CASSLANTPGGELFF
>.|TRBV7-3|15|many|TRBJ2-5
TGTGCCAGCAGTACGGTGGGCCGATCAAAAGAGACCCAGTACTTC
CASSTVGRSKETQYF
>TRBD1|TRBV5-1|14|.|TRBJ2-5
TGCGCCAGCAGACTACAGGGGGCTCAAGAGACCCAGTACTTC
CASRLQGAQETQYF
>.|TRBV6-5|16|.|TRBJ1-1
TGTGCCAGCAGGTCCTTCCTACGGGGAGGTGAGACTGAAGCTTTCTTT
CASRSFLRGGETEAFF
>.|TRBV20-1|13|.|TRBJ2-5
TGCAGTGCCCGTGACTGGGGTGGAGAGACCCAGTACTTC
CSARDWGGETQYF
>.|TRBV29-1|14|.|TRBJ1-5
TGCAGCGTTGAAGTTCCCGGGGTCGATCAGCCCCAGCATTTT
CSVEVPGVDQPQHF
>.|TRBV7-2|14|few|TRBJ1-1
TGTGCCAGCAGCGAACTGATGGGACGGCCTGAAGCTTTCTTT
CASSELMGRPEAFF
>TRBD1|TRBV11-3|16|.|TRBJ2-7
TGTGCCAGCAGCGTCCGAGGGGGACAGTTGGTTTACGAGCAGTACTTC
CASSVRGGQLVYEQYF
>TRBD1|TRBV5-5|15|.|TRBJ2-1
TGTGCCAGCAGCCGGCCCGGGACAGGGGGGAATGAGCAGTTCTTC
CASSRPGTGGNEQFF
>TRBD1|TRBV7-9|15|few|TRBJ1-6
TGTGCCAGCAGCCCCCCGGGACAGGGTCTAACGCCCCTCCACTTT
CASSPPGQGLTPLHF
>TRBD1|TRBV7-2|13|.|TRBJ1-1
TGTGCCAGCAGCAGCCGGGACAGGGGTACAACTTTCTTT
CASSSRDRGTTFF
>.|TRBV6-2/TRBV6-3|14|few|TRBJ2-3
TGTGCCAGCAGTTACGAGAGAACAACAGATACGCAGTATTTT
CASSYERTTDTQYF
>TRBD1|TRBV5-1|15|.|TRBJ2-2
TGCGCCAGCAGTGCCGGGACAGGCAAAACCGGGGAGCGGTTTTTT
CASSAGTGKTGERFF
>TRBD1|TRBV11-2|13|.|TRBJ2-7
TGTGCCAGCAGCCCGACAGGGCGCCCCGAGCAGTACTTC
CASSPTGRPEQYF
>TRBD2|TRBV7-2|19|few|TRBJ2-1
TGTGCCACCAGCCGAAATCTAGCGGGAGCCGCGGGCTCCTACAATGAGCAGTTCTTC
CATSRNLAGAAGSYNEQFF
>TRBD2|TRBV20-1|16|once|TRBJ2-5
TGCAGTGTTAGCCCCCCACTAGCGGGGAAACAAGAGACCCAGTACTTC
CSVSPPLAGKQETQYF
>.|TRBV5-1|12|few|TRBJ2-7
TGCGCCAGCAGTCGTCAGGGGTACGAGCAGTACTTC
CASSRQGYEQYF
>.|TRBV4-2|14|many|TRBJ2-7
TGTGCCAGCAGCCAACTACAGGGCACCGGCGAGCAGTACTTC
CASSQLQGTGEQYF
>.|TRBV12-3/TRBV12-4|14|medium-sized|TRBJ2-7
TGTGCCAGCAAGGAGGGGCAGGTAAACTACGAGCAGTACTTC
CASKEGQVNYEQYF
>.|TRBV7-9|11|.|TRBJ1-1
TGTGCCAGCAGCGGGAACACTGAAGCTTTCTTT
CASSGNTEAFF
>TRBD2|TRBV24-1|15|few|TRBJ2-1
TGTGCCACCAGTGACCCCAGCGGGAGGGCCTATGAGCAGTTCTTC
CATSDPSGRAYEQFF